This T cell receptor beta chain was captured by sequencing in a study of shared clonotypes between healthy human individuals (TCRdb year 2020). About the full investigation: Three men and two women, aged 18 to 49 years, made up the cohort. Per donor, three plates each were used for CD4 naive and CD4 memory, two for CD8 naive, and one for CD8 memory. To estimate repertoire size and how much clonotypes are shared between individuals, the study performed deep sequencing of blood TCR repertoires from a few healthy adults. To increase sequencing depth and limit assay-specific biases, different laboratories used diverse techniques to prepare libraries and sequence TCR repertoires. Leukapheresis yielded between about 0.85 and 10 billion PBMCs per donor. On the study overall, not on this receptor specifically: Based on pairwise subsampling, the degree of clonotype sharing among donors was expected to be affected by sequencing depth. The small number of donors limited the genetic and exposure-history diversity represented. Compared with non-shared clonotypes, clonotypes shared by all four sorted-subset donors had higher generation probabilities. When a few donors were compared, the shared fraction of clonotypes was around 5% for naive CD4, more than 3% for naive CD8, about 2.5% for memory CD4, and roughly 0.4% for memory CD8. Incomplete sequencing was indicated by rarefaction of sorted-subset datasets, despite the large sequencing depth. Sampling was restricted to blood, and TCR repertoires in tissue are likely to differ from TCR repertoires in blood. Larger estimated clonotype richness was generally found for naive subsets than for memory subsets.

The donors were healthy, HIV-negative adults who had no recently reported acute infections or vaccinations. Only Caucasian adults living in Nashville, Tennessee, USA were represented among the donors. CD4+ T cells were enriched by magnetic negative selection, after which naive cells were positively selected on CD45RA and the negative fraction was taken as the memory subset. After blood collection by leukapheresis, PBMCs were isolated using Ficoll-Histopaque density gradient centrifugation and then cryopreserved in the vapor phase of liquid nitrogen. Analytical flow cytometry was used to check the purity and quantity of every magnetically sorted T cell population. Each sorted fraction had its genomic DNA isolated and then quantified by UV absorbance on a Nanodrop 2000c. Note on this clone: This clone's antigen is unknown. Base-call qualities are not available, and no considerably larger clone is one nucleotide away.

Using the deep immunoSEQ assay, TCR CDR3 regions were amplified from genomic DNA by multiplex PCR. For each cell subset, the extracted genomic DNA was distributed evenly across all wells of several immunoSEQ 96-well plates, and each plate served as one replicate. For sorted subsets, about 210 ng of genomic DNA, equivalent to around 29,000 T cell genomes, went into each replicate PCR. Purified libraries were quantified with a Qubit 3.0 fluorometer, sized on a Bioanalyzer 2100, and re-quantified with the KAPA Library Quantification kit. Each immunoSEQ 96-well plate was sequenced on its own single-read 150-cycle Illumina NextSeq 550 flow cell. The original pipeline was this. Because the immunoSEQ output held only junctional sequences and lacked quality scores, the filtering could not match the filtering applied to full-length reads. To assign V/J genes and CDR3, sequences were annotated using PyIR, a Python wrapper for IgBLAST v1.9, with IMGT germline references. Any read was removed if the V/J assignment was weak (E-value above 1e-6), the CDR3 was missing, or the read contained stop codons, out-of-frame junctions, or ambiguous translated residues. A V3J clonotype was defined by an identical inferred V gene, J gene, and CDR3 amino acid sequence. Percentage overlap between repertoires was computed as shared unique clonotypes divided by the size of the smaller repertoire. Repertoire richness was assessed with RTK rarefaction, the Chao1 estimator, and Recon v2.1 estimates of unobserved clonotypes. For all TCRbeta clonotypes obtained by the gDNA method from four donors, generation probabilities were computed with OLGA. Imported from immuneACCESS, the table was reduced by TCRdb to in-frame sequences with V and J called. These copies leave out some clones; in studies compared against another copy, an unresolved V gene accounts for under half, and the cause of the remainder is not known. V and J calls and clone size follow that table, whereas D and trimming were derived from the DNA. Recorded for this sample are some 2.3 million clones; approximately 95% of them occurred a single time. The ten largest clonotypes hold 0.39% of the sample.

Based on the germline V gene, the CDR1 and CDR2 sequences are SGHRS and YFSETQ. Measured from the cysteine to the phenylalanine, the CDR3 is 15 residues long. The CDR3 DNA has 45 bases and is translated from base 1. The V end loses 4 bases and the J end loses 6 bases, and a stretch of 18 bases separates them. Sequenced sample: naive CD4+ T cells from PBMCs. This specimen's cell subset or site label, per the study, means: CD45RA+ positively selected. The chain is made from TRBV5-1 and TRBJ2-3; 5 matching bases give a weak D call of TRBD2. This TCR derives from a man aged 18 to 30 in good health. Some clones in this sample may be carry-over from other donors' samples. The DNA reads TGCGCCAGCAGCGTACCGAGGGCGGATCTGGATACGCAGTATTTT. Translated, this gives CASSVPRADLDTQYF.